These 11 T cell receptor beta chains came from one sample sequenced in a study of shared clonotypes between healthy human individuals. Data came from immunoSEQ multiplex PCR; TCRdb stores just in-frame clones and leaves some out. The sample consists of about half a million clones, more than 65% of them appearing once. The sample comprised PBMCs. Receptor source: a woman in her forties in good health. Some clones in this sample may be carry-over from other donors' samples.

In DNA, the CDR3 is TGTGCCAGCGGGCGAGCAGGGTACGAGCAGTACTTC. Its translation: CASGRAGYEQYF. The V and J genes are TRBV6-5 and TRBJ2-7; maybe TRBD1 (5 bases). The length of the CDR3 is 12 residues. Germline assignment: CDR1 MNHEY and CDR2 SVGAGI. The ends were cut back, 8 bases at V and 4 bases at J, with 12 bases in the middle.

In nucleotides, the CDR3 is TGCGGCGTATCGGGCGACTATGGCTACACCTTC. The encoded protein is CGVSGDYGYTF. V gene TRBV20-1 combines with J gene TRBJ1-2, with unresolved D. Per germline, CDR1 DFQATT and CDR2 SNEGSKA (reference sequence). The CDR3 sequence is 11 residues long.

To note about this clone: A far larger clone is only one base removed, so a read error is likely. Other DNA sequences from this sample encode an identical CDR3 as well. This chain connects TRBV28 to TRBJ2-7; a possible D gene is TRBD1 (6 bases). This CDR3 has 11 residues. CDR1 is MDHEN, CDR2 SYDVKM, per germline. The ends were cut back, 6 bases at V and 3 bases at J, with 6 bases in the middle. This chain's CDR3 is CASSRGYEQYF. Written as DNA, the CDR3 is TGTGCCAGCAGCAGGGGCTACGAGCAGTACTTC.

The chain employs TRBV5-6 and TRBJ1-2; D might be TRBD1 (5 bases). There are 15 residues in the CDR3. Deletions cut 4 bases from V and 4 bases from J, with 17 bases between. CDR1 and CDR2 from the germline V gene are SGHDT and YYEEEE. CDR3 loop: CASSAKGWGTYGYTF. DNA for the CDR3: TGTGCCAGCAGCGCGAAAGGGTGGGGGACCTATGGCTACACCTTC.

This clone has only one observation. The J gene is TRBJ2-7, the V gene TRBV18, with TRBD1 matching 11 bases. CDR3 length: 16 residues. V dropped 5 bases and J dropped 1; count of bases not matched to a gene: 7. Germline V gene data show CDR1 as KGHSH and CDR2 as LQKENI. The CDR3 DNA reads TGTGCCAGCTCAGACCCGGGACAGGGGGTTTCCTACGAGCAGTACTTC. Translating gives CASSDPGQGVSYEQYF. The full variable domain, with the rest looked up from reference TRBV18 and TRBJ2-7, is NAGVMQNPRHLVRRRGQEARLRCSPMKGHSHVYWYRQLPEEGLKFMVYLQKENIIDESGMPKERFSAEFPKEGPSILRIQQVVRGDSAAYFCASSDPGQGVSYEQYFGPGTRLTVT.

This chain links TRBV18 with TRBJ1-1; 11 nucleotides align to TRBD1. The CDR3 loop spans 18 amino acids. Germline V gives CDR1 KGHSH, CDR2 LQKENI. V was clipped by 1 base and J by 5 bases; unmatched bases: 12. This chain's CDR3 is CASSPQGQGVSVVTEAFF. DNA for the CDR3: TGTGCCAGCTCACCACAGGGACAGGGGGTCTCTGTGGTGACTGAAGCTTTCTTT.

V gene TRBV6-5 combines with J gene TRBJ2-2, with TRBD2 matching 9 bases. J lost 6 bases, V lost 11 bases, and 13 bases had no gene match. Germline CDR1 and CDR2: MNHEY and SVGAGI. This CDR3 is built from 15 residues. The CDR3: CAVGRLAELSGELFF. CDR3 coding DNA: TGTGCCGTGGGTCGACTAGCGGAACTCTCCGGGGAGCTGTTTTTT.

A word on this clone: With a far larger clone one base away, a read error is the likely cause. Other DNA sequences in the same sample also yield this CDR3. This chain uses TRBV18 with TRBJ1-1; 10 bases agree with TRBD1. The length of the CDR3 is 15 residues. From germline, CDR1 is KGHSH and CDR2 LQKENI. In DNA, the CDR3 is TGTGCCAGCTCACCAACGGGACAGGGGAGCACTGAAGCCTTCTTT. As protein: CASSPTGQGSTEAFF. Combining the CDR3 with reference TRBV18 and TRBJ1-1 gives the whole variable domain NAGVMQNPRHLVRRRGQEARLRCSPMKGHSHVYWYRQLPEEGLKFMVYLQKENIIDESGMPKERFSAEFPKEGPSILRIQQVVRGDSAAYFCASSPTGQGSTEAFFGQGTRLTVV.

This chain uses TRBV18 with TRBJ2-6, with 10 bases fitting TRBD1. J lost 0 bases, V lost 1 base, and 6 bases had no gene match. The germline V gene encodes CDR1 KGHSH and CDR2 LQKENI. This CDR3 contains 19 residues. CDR3 sequence reads: CASSPLGTGDLSGANVLTF. The CDR3 DNA reads TGTGCCAGCTCACCACTTGGGACAGGGGACCTCTCTGGGGCCAACGTCCTGACTTTC.

This clone was detected many times. This chain connects TRBV30 to TRBJ2-7, with a tentative D call TRBD2 (5 bases). Germline V gives CDR1 GTSNPN, CDR2 SVGIG (reference sequence). The CDR3 totals 12 residues. V was shortened by 2 bases and J by 4 bases, with 9 bases between the two germline ends. DNA for the CDR3: TGTGCCTGGAGTCCTACGGGGTACGAGCAGTACTTC. Its protein product is CAWSPTGYEQYF.

A single count supports this clone. This sequence joins TRBV28 and TRBJ1-5; perhaps TRBD1 as D (6 bases). The CDR3 extends over 14 amino acids. Trimming took off 10 bases at V and 0 bases at J, with 13 bases between the two ends. Germline assignment: CDR1 MDHEN and CDR2 SYDVKM. This CDR3 is CATGQTYSNQPQHF. The CDR3 DNA reads as TGTGCCACCGGACAGACATATAGCAATCAGCCCCAGCATTTT. The variable domain in full, completed from reference TRBV28 and TRBJ1-5, reads DVKVTQSSRYLVKRTGEKVFLECVQDMDHENMFWYRQDPGLGLRLIYFSYDVKMKEKGDIPEGYSVSREKKERFSLILESASTNQTSMYLCATGQTYSNQPQHFGDGTRLSIL.